This TCR beta chain was documented in a study of synovial regulatory T cells in juvenile arthritis. Concerning this clone itself: Its antigen is still unknown.

General study results and limits: CDR3 overlap with synovial Tregs was higher for iaTregs than other blood Tregs. Across patients, iaTreg TCR repertoires were mostly private, partly shared with synovial Teff and blood CPL.

The CDR3 runs to 14 residues. DNA is not on record. CDR1 is MNHNS, CDR2 SASEGT, per germline. Patients were aged median around 12 years with disease lasting median approximately 7 years. Profiling relied on immunoSEQ multiplex PCR, and the TCRdb table lists in-frame clones only, not all of them. The specimen's table records 9,000 to 10,000 clones. The chain carries TRBV6-1 and TRBJ1-3. The sequenced sample was Treg cells from blood. This sample's subset: remaining (HLA-DR-negative) circulating blood Treg cells. The clonotype comes from a donor aged 2-35 years with juvenile idiopathic arthritis. CDR3 in amino acids: CASNLVISGNTIYF.